This T cell receptor (beta chain) was identified in a study of blood T cell repertoires in COVID-19. This CDR3 is 13 amino acids long. Concerning this clone: The junction shows a germline mismatch at one end, possibly a read error.

Per the original data handling: Estimates of nucleated cell counts were drawn from the amplification of reference gene primers. TCRdb's copy holds only in-frame clones and misses some; the assay was immunoSEQ multiplex PCR. D and trimming were read from the DNA, whereas the V and J calls and clone size are those reported in that table. The data show 320,000 or so clones, roughly 85% seen once. Donors were grouped by their self-reported clinical history. This receptor was identified in a woman in her twenties or thirties who had been exposed to COVID-19. The chain recombines TRBV12-3 or TRBV12-4 with TRBJ2-2; no clear D. The sequencing input was PBMCs or T cells enriched from blood (not recorded which). In nucleotides, the CDR3 is TGTGCCAGCAGATTAGGAGTCACCGGGGAGCTGTTTTTT. Translation: CASRLGVTGELFF.